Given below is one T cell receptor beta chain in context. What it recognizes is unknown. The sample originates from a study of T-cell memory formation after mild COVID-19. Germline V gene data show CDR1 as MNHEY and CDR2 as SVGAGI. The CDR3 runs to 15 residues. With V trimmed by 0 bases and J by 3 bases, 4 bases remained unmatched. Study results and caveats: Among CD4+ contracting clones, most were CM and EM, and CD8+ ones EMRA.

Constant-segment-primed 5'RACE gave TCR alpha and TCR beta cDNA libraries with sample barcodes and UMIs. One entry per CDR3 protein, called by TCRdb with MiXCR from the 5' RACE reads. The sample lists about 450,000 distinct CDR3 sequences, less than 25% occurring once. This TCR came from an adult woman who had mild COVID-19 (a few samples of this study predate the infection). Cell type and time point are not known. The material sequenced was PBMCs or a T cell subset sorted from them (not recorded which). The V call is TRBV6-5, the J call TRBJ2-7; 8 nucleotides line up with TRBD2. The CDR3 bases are TGTGCCAGCAGTTACTCAGGTACTAGCGGCTACGAGCAGTACTTC. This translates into CASSYSGTSGYEQYF.